This T cell receptor beta chain was sequenced during a study of blood T cell repertoires in COVID-19. On the study more broadly: T cells, B-cell-depleted T cells, or PBMCs supplied cDNA or gDNA.

Under the authors' procedure: Scientists estimated how many nucleated cells there were by amplifying reference gene primers. Assay: immunoSEQ multiplex PCR; the TCRdb copy retains only in-frame clones and omits some. Clone size and the V and J calls come from that table; the DNA yielded D and trimming. The sample has some 210,000 clones, around four fifths seen once. V was clipped by 3 bases and J by 7 bases, with 9 bases between them. The germline V gene has CDR1 DFQATT and CDR2 SNEGSKA (reference sequence). The CDR3 extends over 12 amino acids. This clone showed up just once. The TCR comes from a human donor in a cohort sampled during active COVID-19. The rearrangement uses TRBV20-1 and TRBJ1-4, with D hard to call. The specimen sequenced was peripheral blood. CDR3 sequence: CSASLRAEKLFF. As DNA, the CDR3 is TGCAGTGCTAGTCTGAGGGCTGAAAAACTGTTTTTT.